This TCR beta chain stems from a study of molecular identifiers for immune sequencing clone quantification. CDR1 is DFQATT and CDR2 is SNEGSKA in the germline V gene (reference sequence). The junction had 4 bases not matched to a gene; V was cut back by 1 base and J by 4 bases. The CDR3 has 15 amino acids. Study conclusions and caveats: Jurkat TCR RNA spiked in from one cell (amid about 980,000 naive cells) was reportedly detectable.

Sorting was used to obtain naive CD8 T cells (CD8+CD4-CCR7+CD45RA+). Using its own MiXCR run on the PCR reads, TCRdb lists one record per CDR3 protein. This sample has over 550,000 distinct CDR3 sequences, with around 25% found just once. This clonotype was counted many times. The antigen is unknown. This clonotype originated in a human donor in good health. Some libraries in this study had Jurkat cell RNA spiked in. Sequenced sample: naive CD8+ T cells from blood, with Jurkat cell RNA spiked in. As to subset: FACS-sorted CD8+CD4-CCR7+CD45RA+ naive T cells. The J gene is TRBJ2-3, the V gene TRBV20-1; 11 bases align to TRBD1. The CDR3 sequence is CSARAGTGGADTQYF. The DNA of the CDR3 is TGCAGTGCTAGAGCGGGGACAGGGGGTGCAGATACGCAGTATTTT.